These 13 T cell receptor beta chains were all obtained from the same sample, sequenced in a study of blood T cell repertoires in COVID-19. Only in-frame clones appear in the TCRdb table, and some are missing; sequencing was by immunoSEQ multiplex PCR. The data contain under 200,000 clones, 60% to 80% of them singletons. The sequenced sample consisted of peripheral blood. Receptor source: a man in his 60s with active or convalescent COVID-19.

The gene calls are TRBV5-1 and TRBJ1-5; TRBD1 agrees at 11 bases. Per the germline V gene, CDR1 is SGHRS and CDR2 is YFSETQ. V was pared by 5 bases and J by 1 base, with 8 bases of the junction left unmatched. The CDR3 sequence is 17 residues long. The CDR3 loop is CASRPGTGGESNQPQHF. CDR3 DNA sequence: TGCGCCAGCAGGCCCGGGACAGGGGGGGAAAGCAATCAGCCCCAGCATTTT.

The J gene is TRBJ1-5, the V gene TRBV6-2 or TRBV6-3; 9 bases map to TRBD1. This CDR3 region has 15 residues. CDR1 and CDR2 from the germline V gene are MNHEY and SVGEGT. The junction had 5 bases not matched to a gene; V was cut back by 5 bases and J by 3 bases. The CDR3 DNA reads TGTGCCAGCAGTAGGACAGGGGCATTCAATCAGCCCCAGCATTTT. This gives the protein CASSRTGAFNQPQHF.

This clone showed up just a few times. V is TRBV27 and J is TRBJ1-2, with D possibly being TRBD1 (5 bases). The CDR3 is 14 amino acids. The V end lost 5 bases, the J end lost 4 bases, and 14 bases lay between the germline ends. Germline V gives CDR1 MNHEY, CDR2 SMNVEV (reference sequence). In DNA form, the CDR3 reads TGTGCCAGCAGTCCAGCCCAGGGTACCTATGGCTACACCTTC. This translates into CASSPAQGTYGYTF.

The chain couples TRBV9 to TRBJ2-7, with 7 bases that match TRBD1. In germline, CDR1 is SGDLS, CDR2 YYNGEE. The CDR3 spans 14 residues. Trimming removed 2 bases from V and 7 bases from J; junction bases left unmatched: 9. The CDR3 nucleotides are TGTGCCAGCAGCGTTACCCCCGGGACAGTAGAGCAGTACTTC. Its translation is CASSVTPGTVEQYF.

The chain couples TRBV5-4 to TRBJ1-2; 10 bases are shared with TRBD1. Germline loops: CDR1 SGHNT, CDR2 YYREEE (reference sequence). Trimming removed 5 bases from V and 3 bases from J; junction bases left unmatched: 7. This CDR3 is built from 15 residues. The CDR3 spells CASRRGTGVDYGYTF. The CDR3 bases are TGTGCCAGCAGGCGGGGGACAGGGGTTGACTATGGCTACACCTTC.

The V and J genes are TRBV6-6 and TRBJ1-4; possible D gene TRBD1, 6 bases. Germline V CDR1 and CDR2: MNHNY, SVGAGI (reference sequence). The CDR3 is made up of 15 amino acids. V gave up 2 bases and J gave up 0 bases, with 7 bases separating them. The CDR3 sequence: CASSYPGATNEKLFF. For the CDR3, the DNA is TGTGCCAGCAGTTACCCAGGGGCAACTAATGAAAAACTGTTTTTT.

About this clone itself: Distinct nucleotide sequences in the sample also encode this CDR3. The chain couples TRBV28 to TRBJ1-5; D possibly corresponds to TRBD1 (5 bases). This CDR3 spans 15 amino acids. V lost 5 bases and J lost 4, with 15 bases in between. In germline, CDR1 is MDHEN, CDR2 SYDVKM. The CDR3 spells CASSLRDSRNQPQHF. CDR3 sequence (DNA): TGTGCCAGCAGTCTACGGGACTCCCGGAATCAGCCCCAGCATTTT.

The chain recombines TRBV7-9 with TRBJ1-3, with D hard to call. This CDR3 is built from 15 residues. Germline V gene sequence: CDR1 SEHNR, CDR2 FQNEAQ (reference sequence). The V end was cut by 3 bases, the J end by 1 base, with 10 bases between. The CDR3 is CASSFRVTSGNTIYF. The DNA for the CDR3 is TGTGCCAGCAGCTTCCGGGTAACTTCTGGAAACACCATATATTTT.

V is TRBV6-1 and J is TRBJ2-4, with 13 bases matching TRBD2. Germline CDR1 MNHNS, CDR2 SASEGT. Trimming at V came to 5 bases and at J to 6 bases, leaving 7 bases not matched to a gene. The CDR3 extends over 16 amino acids. The CDR3 DNA sequence: TGTGCCAGCAGTCAAGGGACTAGCGGGAATGGAAACATTCAGTACTTC. The encoded protein is CASSQGTSGNGNIQYF.

This clone was counted once. The chain links TRBV27 to TRBJ2-1, with D possibly matching TRBD2 (6 bases). Trimming cost V 5 bases and J 9 bases, with 17 bases left between them. This CDR3 comprises 14 residues. Germline CDR1 reads MNHEY; CDR2 reads SMNVEV (reference sequence). The CDR3 sequence is CASSRGSYLSEQFF. CDR3 sequence (DNA): TGTGCCAGCAGTCGGGGGAGCTATCTCAGTGAGCAGTTCTTC.

This clone was picked up one time. The chain employs TRBV6-5 and TRBJ2-1, with D possibly TRBD2 on 5 matching bases. Trimming stripped 6 bases from V and 0 bases from J, with 9 bases between. CDR3 length equals 14 residues. Germline assignment: CDR1 MNHEY and CDR2 SVGAGI. Here the CDR3 DNA reads TGTGCCAGCAGGCCCGGGAACTCCTACAATGAGCAGTTCTTC. Protein: CASRPGNSYNEQFF.

The V call is TRBV18, the J call TRBJ2-3; D unclear. CDR3 length: 14 amino acids. The germline gives CDR1 KGHSH, CDR2 LQKENI. The V end lost 0 bases, the J end lost 0 bases, and 4 bases lay between the germline ends. The CDR3 DNA follows: TGTGCCAGCTCACCACCCCTAAGCACAGATACGCAGTATTTT. Amino acid sequence: CASSPPLSTDTQYF.

The rearrangement joins TRBV15 to TRBJ2-7, with 7 bases identical to TRBD2. Per the germline V gene, CDR1 is LNHNV and CDR2 is YYDKDF (reference sequence). The V gene end was trimmed by 1 base and the J gene end by 7 bases; junction bases not matched to a gene: 7. The CDR3 extends over 14 amino acids. This CDR3 reads CATSRAGRDGEQYF. CDR3 coding DNA: TGTGCCACCAGCAGAGCGGGGAGGGACGGAGAGCAGTACTTC.